This T cell receptor (beta chain) is drawn from a study of cytomegalovirus exposure and HLA in healthy donors (dated by TCRdb to the late 2010s). Broadly, across the study: In an earlier analysis of 550 to 750 of the donors, 250 to 350 Gb of sequence data and 95 million to 130 million unique TCR beta sequences from approximately 180 million T cells were reported. Using immunosequencing, the study profiled T cell repertoires from about 610 subjects and related those repertoires to cytomegalovirus serostatus. Donor age, sex, ethnicity and CMV serostatus were compiled together with the repertoire data. Across 300 to 400 genotyped donors of the cohort, an average of 235,054 unique TCR beta nucleotide sequences per donor were sequenced, and 15% to 20% of those sequences were non-productive. Along with the roughly 670-subject first cohort, a separate validation cohort of 120 different subjects was used. Of the approximately 400 genotyped donors, 81% were placed in the genetic ancestry cluster associated with self-reported Caucasian donors. All discovery cohort repertoires had been generated on a single sequencing platform. Rather than drawing on any new phenotypic data, the later analysis identified candidate immune exposures from TCR beta sequences and the way those sequences occurred across donors. In a later analysis, previously published TCR beta repertoires from about 670 donors were re-analyzed and high-resolution HLA genotyping was added so that TCR occurrence patterns could be studied. HLA typing covered class I and class II loci at four-digit resolution. The study aimed to test whether signatures of past pathogen exposure could be identified by cataloging public T cell receptors. Genome-wide SNP genotypes for about 60% of the 666 donors were used in a later genetic analysis, which treated that subset as a discovery cohort. A handful of DR-DQ haplotypes were handled as single units for association and clustering because linkage in the cohort was strong. The number of donors typed differed by locus, with 629-630 for A, B, C, DRB1 and DQB1, approximately 500 for DQA1, over 600 for DPA1, and around 430 for DPB1. Roughly 310 gigabases of sequencing data and 78 million or so unique TCR sequences were included in an early release covering 550 to 650 HLA-typed donors. To decide whether each TCR beta V gene segment behaved as functional or pseudogenic, an earlier analysis of some 600 of the donors relied on high-throughput TCR beta sequencing. To predict cytomegalovirus infection status, the study combined high-throughput TCR immunosequencing, statistical association of individual TCRs with disease status, and machine learning. Paper-wide results and their limitations: In an earlier analysis of some 540 of the donors, most TCR beta V segments appeared in productive rearrangements about 87% or about 30% of the time, broadly matching IMGT annotations. Correlated functional status among segregating V segments might reflect linkage disequilibrium, but an unknown experimental factor could not be ruled out. When HLA alleles, especially DR and DQ, strongly co-occurred, attributing TCR associations to individual alleles was difficult. A further reported finding was that TCR beta sequences accurately predicted the HLA-A and HLA-B alleles for most subjects in the first cohort. A total of 150 or so TCR beta chains were listed by the study as associated with cytomegalovirus. This cohort had only TCR beta chains sequenced, and the lack of alpha or paired-chain data limited which features could be detected. In a later analysis, several top co-occurrence clusters were reported to appear linked to parvovirus B19, influenza, CMV and Epstein-Barr virus. A few of the identified cytomegalovirus-associated TCR beta chains were confirmed in vitro to be specific for cytomegalovirus antigens. A later genetic analysis reported fewer N-insertions in productive TCRs among donors in an Asian-associated ancestry cluster than the roughly 700-donor mean. Because counts were too low, some 17 rarely observed V segments, including chromosome 9 orphons, were left out of the earlier analysis of roughly 600 of the donors. Some IMGT-functional V segments, including TRBV6-2 and TRBV6-3, could not be distinguished by the 87-base-pair reads and were therefore excluded. Sequencing depth was assumed to be roughly uniform across donors in the presence/absence analyses, though that assumption may not hold. A cluster of highly shared sequence variants was judged likely to be a technical artifact of the sequencing pipeline. Most CMV-associated TCR beta chains appeared to be HLA-restricted in a later analysis, and the HLA associations seemed to be driven largely by CMV exposure. V-gene and J-gene trimming of TCR beta chains was associated with a missense DCLRE1C variant in a later genetic analysis, and the association was replicated in an independent cohort. Because some donors lacked HLA typing at each locus, the association tests relied only on the typed subset. While some public TCRs were present in many individuals, most TCR sequences turned up only very rarely across donors. The only immune exposure information available for the cohort was CMV serostatus. Compared with equally common non-associated chains, HLA-associated TCR beta chains in a later analysis were more clonally expanded and had lower generation probabilities. In both the original and validation cohorts, the classifier was reported to diagnose cytomegalovirus status with high specificity and sensitivity. The authors suggested that the approach could potentially be extended to other disease states and immunological phenotypes. In a later analysis, the rate of TCR association differed among HLA loci, with DRB1 alleles having the most associated TCRs and HLA-C alleles having the fewest. Specific HLA alleles were associated with 15,000 to 20,000 TCR beta sequences at a false discovery rate of 0.05 in a later analysis.

This clone has only one observation. The clone's antigen remains unknown. It has no much larger one-base neighbor in the sample; base qualities were not kept. From its cysteine to its phenylalanine, the CDR3 spans 14 amino acids. Here the CDR3 DNA is all that survives: 42 bases in frame from base 1. V and J are trimmed by 6 bases and 4 bases, and the gene matches miss 5 bases of the junction. Reading the germline V gene (reference sequence) gives CDR1 LNHDA and CDR2 SQIVND. In total, more than 500 healthy bone marrow donors made up the cohort. At the time of sampling, every cohort member was nominally healthy, though immune exposures that went unrecorded were likely present. The donor tested CMV seropositive, placing the donor among the 250 to 350 seropositive members of the cohort. Every donor gave a peripheral blood sample, and the peripheral blood mononuclear cells from that sample were used for TCR beta sequencing. The Qiagen DNeasy Blood Extraction Kit was used to extract genomic DNA from the blood cell samples.

The library was generated by the immunoSEQ multiplex PCR assay. A mixture of 60 forward primers for TCR Vbeta segments and 13 reverse primers for TCR Jbeta segments was used in the multiplex PCR. Amplification of the CDR3 region of rearranged TCR beta genes was performed with a multiplex PCR assay on genomic DNA. The amplified TCR beta libraries were sequenced on the Illumina HiSeq System as 87-base-pair reads. As for how the authors treated the data: In a later analysis, 77 million or so unique TCR beta chains were counted across the roughly 700 repertoires, and roughly 11 million of these chains were shared by at least two donors. To remove PCR and sequencing errors, raw reads were error-corrected and collapsed into unique sequences using a nearest-neighbor algorithm that merged closely related sequences. CDR3 sequences were aligned to IMGT reference sequences to assign V, D and J gene segments. For a sequence to be retained, at least a six-nucleotide match to both a V gene segment and a J gene segment was required. Rearrangements were called productive when the CDR3 lacked stop codons and stayed in frame with V and J; all others were non-productive. Following IMGT convention, CDR3 was defined as the stretch from the second conserved V-encoded cysteine up to the conserved J-encoded phenylalanine. Sequences without an unambiguous match to a single V gene segment were excluded from the earlier analysis of about 600 of the donors. An earlier analysis of some 500 of the donors classified V segments as functional when productive rearrangements were above 56.7% and as segregating when the standard deviation between donors was above 5%. A statistical classification framework was built for diagnosing cytomegalovirus status from the catalog of TCR beta chain sequences. V and J gene assignment, in a later analysis, came from comparing TCR nucleotide sequences with IMGT/GENE-DB human TR gene sequences. The TCRdist pipeline was used in a later analysis to assign CDR3 sequences and most-parsimonious VDJ recombination scenarios. In a later analysis, each TCR beta chain was defined by its CDR3 amino acid sequence together with its V-gene family, and reads without a unique V-gene family were excluded. As a way to deal with suspected cross-contamination and a sequencing artifact, a later analysis dropped approximately 590 nucleotide sequences that were highly shared and had low generation probability. For each public chain, a later analysis derived a clonal expansion index from normalized ranks of inferred template counts within each repertoire. In a later analysis, generation probabilities were computed using a VDJ recombination model fitted to out-of-frame rearrangements, and the results were checked against IGoR. In a later analysis, hypergeometric tests were used to score TCR-TCR, TCR-HLA and TCR-CMV co-occurrence, with a repertoire-size bias correction applied to TCR pairs. To estimate false discovery rates, a later analysis permuted the HLA or CMV assignments 20 times. In a later analysis, co-occurring TCRs were grouped with DBSCAN, and TCRdist sequence similarity was added when clustering was performed within HLA-allele-positive subsets. Repertoires with fewer than 30,000 or more than 120,000 public chains, plus five repertoires with anomalous nucleotide sharing, were excluded from co-occurrence clustering. As stored in TCRdb, this immuneACCESS dataset retains in-frame rearrangements with V and J assigned. A fraction of the clones does not appear; measured against another copy, unresolved V genes explain less than half of the discrepancy, and the remainder lacks a known reason. The V and J calls and the clone size are those of that table, but D and trimming were determined from the DNA. The sample table records 100,000 to 150,000 clones; roughly 70% of these occur just once. The leading ten clones occupy approximately 2.1% of the sample.

The clonotype comes from a woman aged 40-49 years in good health and CMV-seropositive. Sequences were obtained from PBMCs. The chain links TRBV19 with TRBJ1-2, with 10 central nucleotides matching TRBD1. The DNA sequence reads TGTGCCAGTAGCGGGACAGGGGAGAGCTATGGCTACACCTTC. Its translation is CASSGTGESYGYTF.